This T cell receptor beta chain was identified in a study of cytomegalovirus exposure and HLA in healthy donors. Both 60 Vbeta primers and 13 Jbeta primers went into the PCR. Profiled with immunoSEQ multiplex PCR; TCRdb holds only in-frame clones, not every one. This table has 120,000 or so clones, roughly 80% appearing once. The V gene's germline CDR1 is MDHEN and CDR2 SYDVKM. V lost 3 bases, J lost 7 bases, and 7 bases stayed unmatched. CDR3 length: 15 amino acids. V is TRBV28 and J is TRBJ1-4, with 8 bases matching TRBD1. The sequence came from a male donor in good health and CMV-seronegative. Sequencing was carried out using PBMCs. For the CDR3, the DNA is TGTGCCAGCAGTTTTAGAGGACAGGGTCTTGAAAAACTGTTTTTT. Amino acids: CASSFRGQGLEKLFF.